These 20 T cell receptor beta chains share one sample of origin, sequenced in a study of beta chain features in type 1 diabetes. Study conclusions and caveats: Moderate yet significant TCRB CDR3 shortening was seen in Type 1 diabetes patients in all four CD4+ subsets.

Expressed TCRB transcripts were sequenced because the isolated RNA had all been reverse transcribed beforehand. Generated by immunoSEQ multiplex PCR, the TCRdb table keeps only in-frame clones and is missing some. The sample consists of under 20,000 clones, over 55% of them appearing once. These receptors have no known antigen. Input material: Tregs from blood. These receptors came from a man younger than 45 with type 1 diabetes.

The CDR3 bases are TGTGCCAGCAGTGGGTGGCGGGGGGCCTCCTACGAGCAGTACTTC. Translated, it gives CASSGWRGASYEQYF. J is TRBJ2-5 and V is TRBV6-6; 8 bases agree with TRBD2. The J call is in doubt because the DNA end fits TRBJ2-7 better. CDR3 length equals 15 residues. Germline lookup yields CDR1 MNHNY and CDR2 SVGAGI (reference sequence).

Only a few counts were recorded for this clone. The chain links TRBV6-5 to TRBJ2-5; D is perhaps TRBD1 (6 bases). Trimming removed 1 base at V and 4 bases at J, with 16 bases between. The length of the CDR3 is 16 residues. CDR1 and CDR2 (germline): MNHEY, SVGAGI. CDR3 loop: CASSYLGGTGRETQYF. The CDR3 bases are TGTGCCAGCAGTTACTTGGGCGGAACAGGGCGAGAGACCCAGTACTTC.

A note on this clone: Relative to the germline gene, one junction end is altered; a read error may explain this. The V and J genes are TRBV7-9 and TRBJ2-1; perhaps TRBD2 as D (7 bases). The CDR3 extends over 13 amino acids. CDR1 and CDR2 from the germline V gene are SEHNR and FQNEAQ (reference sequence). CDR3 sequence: CASSLEAGALRVF. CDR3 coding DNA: TGTGCCAGCAGCTTAGAGGCGGGGGCCCTTAGGGTCTTC. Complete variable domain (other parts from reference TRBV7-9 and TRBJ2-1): DTGVSQNPRHKITKRGQNVTFRCDPISEHNRLYWYRQTLGQGPEFLTYFQNEAQLEKSRLLSDRFSAERPKGSFSTLEIQRTEQGDSAMYLCASSLEAGALRVFGPGTRLTVL.

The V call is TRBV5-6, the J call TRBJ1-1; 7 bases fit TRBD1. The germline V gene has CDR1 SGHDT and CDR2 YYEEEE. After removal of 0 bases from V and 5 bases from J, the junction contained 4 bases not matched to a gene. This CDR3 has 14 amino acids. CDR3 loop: CASSLVDRATEAFF. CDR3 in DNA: TGTGCCAGCAGCTTGGTCGACAGGGCGACTGAAGCTTTCTTT.

The CDR3 DNA sequence: TGTGCCAGCAGTGAGTACGCGGTTAAGGTGGATTCACCCCTCCACTTT. Residues: CASSEYAVKVDSPLHF. V usage is TRBV2 and J usage is TRBJ1-6; D is unclear. This CDR3 region has 16 residues. The ends were cut back, 3 bases at V and 8 bases at J, with 17 bases in the middle. Germline lookup yields CDR1 SNHLY and CDR2 FYNNEI.

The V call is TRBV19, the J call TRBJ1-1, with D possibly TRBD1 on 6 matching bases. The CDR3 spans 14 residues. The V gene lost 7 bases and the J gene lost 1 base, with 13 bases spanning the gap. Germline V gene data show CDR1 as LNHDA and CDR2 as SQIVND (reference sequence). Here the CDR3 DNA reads TGTGCCAGTATAATGAGGGGGAGGAACACTGAAGCTTTCTTT. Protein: CASIMRGRNTEAFF.

The CDR3, as DNA: TGTGCCAGCAGTTACTCGGGACAGGCGGTCCACGAGCAGTACTTC. This codes for CASSYSGQAVHEQYF. The chain carries TRBV6-5 and TRBJ2-7, with TRBD1 matching over 8 bases. Trimming removed 0 bases from V and 5 bases from J; junction bases left unmatched: 6. The CDR3 covers 15 residues. The germline V gene has CDR1 MNHEY and CDR2 SVGAGI.

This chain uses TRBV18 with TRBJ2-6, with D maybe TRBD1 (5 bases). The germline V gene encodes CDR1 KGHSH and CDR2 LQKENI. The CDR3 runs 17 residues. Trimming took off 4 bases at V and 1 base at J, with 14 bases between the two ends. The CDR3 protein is CASSLSQGASGANVLTF. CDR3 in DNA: TGTGCCAGCTCACTCTCCCAGGGCGCATCTGGGGCCAACGTCCTGACTTTC.

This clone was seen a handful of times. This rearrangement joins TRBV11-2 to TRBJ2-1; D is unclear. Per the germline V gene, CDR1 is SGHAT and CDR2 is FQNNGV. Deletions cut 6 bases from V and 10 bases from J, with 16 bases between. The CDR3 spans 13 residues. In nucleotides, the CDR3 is TGTGCCAGCAGGAAAAACTCGGTCGGGGAGCAGTTCTTC. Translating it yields CASRKNSVGEQFF.

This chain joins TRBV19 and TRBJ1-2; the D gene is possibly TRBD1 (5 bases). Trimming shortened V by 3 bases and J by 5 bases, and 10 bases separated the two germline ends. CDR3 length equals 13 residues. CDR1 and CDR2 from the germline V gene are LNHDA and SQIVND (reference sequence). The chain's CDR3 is CASSIGGGYGYTF. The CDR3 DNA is TGTGCCAGTAGTATTGGGGGAGGATATGGCTACACCTTC.

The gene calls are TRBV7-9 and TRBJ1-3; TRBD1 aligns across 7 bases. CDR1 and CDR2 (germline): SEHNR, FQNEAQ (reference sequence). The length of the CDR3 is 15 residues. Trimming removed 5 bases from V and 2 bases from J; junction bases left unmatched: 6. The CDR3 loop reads CASSPTGRAGNTIYF. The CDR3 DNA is TGTGCCAGCAGCCCGACAGGGCGGGCTGGAAACACCATATATTTT.

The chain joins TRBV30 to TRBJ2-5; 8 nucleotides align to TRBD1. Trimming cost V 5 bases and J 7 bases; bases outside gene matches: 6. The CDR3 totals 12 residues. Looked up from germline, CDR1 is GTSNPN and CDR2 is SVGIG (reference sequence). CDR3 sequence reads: CAWAGQARTQYF. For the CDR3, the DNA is TGTGCCTGGGCGGGACAGGCCAGGACCCAGTACTTC.

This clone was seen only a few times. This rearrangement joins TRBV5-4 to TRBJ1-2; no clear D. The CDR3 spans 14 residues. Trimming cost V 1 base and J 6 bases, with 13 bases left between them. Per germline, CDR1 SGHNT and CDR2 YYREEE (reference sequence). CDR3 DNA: TGTGCCAGCAGCTTGTGGGCCGGCCCTCATGGCTACACCTTC. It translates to CASSLWAGPHGYTF.

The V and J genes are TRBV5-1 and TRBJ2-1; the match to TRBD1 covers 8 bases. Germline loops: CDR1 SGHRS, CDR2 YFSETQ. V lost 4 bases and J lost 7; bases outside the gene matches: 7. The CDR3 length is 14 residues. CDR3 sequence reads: CASSQGQGTNEQFF. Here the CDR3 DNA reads TGCGCCAGCAGCCAAGGACAGGGAACGAATGAGCAGTTCTTC.

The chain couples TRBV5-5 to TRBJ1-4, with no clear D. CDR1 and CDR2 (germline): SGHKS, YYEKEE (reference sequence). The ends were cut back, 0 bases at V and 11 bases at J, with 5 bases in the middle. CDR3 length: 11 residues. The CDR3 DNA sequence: TGTGCCAGCAGCTTGGGCAGGAAACTGTTTTTT. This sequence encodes CASSLGRKLFF.

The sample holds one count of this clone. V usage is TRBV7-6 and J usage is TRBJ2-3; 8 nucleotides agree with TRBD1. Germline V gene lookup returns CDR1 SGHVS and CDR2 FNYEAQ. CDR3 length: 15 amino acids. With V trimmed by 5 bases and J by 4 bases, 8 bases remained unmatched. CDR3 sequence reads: CASSPMTGEADTQYF. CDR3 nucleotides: TGTGCCAGCAGCCCGATGACAGGGGAGGCAGATACGCAGTATTTT.

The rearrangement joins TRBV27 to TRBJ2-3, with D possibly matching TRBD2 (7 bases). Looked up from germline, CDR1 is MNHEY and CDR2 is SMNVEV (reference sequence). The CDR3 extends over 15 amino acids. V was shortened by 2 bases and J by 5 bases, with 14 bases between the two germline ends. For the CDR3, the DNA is TGTGCCAGCAGTTTAGGAGGGGGGGCCAGAGATACGCAGTATTTT. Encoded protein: CASSLGGGARDTQYF.

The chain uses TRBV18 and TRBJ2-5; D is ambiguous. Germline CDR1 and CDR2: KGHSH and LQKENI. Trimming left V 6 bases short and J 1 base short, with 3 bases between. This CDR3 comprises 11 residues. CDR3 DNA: TGTGCCAGCTCGCGCCAAGAGACCCAGTACTTC. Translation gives CASSRQETQYF.

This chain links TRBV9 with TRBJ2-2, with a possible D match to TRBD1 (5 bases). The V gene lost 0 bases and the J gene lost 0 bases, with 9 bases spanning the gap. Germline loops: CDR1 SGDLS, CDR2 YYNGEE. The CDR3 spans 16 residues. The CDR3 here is CASSVGQTANTGELFF. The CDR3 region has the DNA TGTGCCAGCAGCGTAGGTCAGACAGCGAACACCGGGGAGCTGTTTTTT.

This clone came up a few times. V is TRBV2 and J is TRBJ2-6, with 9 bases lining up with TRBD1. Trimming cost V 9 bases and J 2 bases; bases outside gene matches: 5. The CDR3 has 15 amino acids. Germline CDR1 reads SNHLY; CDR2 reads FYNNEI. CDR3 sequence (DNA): TGTGCCAGTCGGACAGGGGTGGCTGGGGCCAACGTCCTGACTTTC. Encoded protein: CASRTGVAGANVLTF.